The rows below give T cell receptor beta chains drawn from one sample of a study of blood T cell repertoires in COVID-19. Measured with immunoSEQ multiplex PCR; TCRdb has only the in-frame clones, and not every one. The sample yields around 300,000 clones, 83% seen once. The sequenced sample consisted of peripheral blood. Source of these receptors: a woman in her forties or fifties who had recovered from COVID-19. Both conserved end residues are part of each CDR3. The D gene is left open where the match is weak. Only some rows state a clone size, as once, few, many or a class for expanded clones.

clone_size j_call v_call d_call cdr3_aa cdr3_nt
NA TRBJ1-6 TRBV19 NA CASSRTAKDNSPLHF TGTGCCAGTAGTAGGACAGCCAAAGATAATTCACCCCTCCACTTT
NA TRBJ2-1 TRBV28 NA CASSFRAGIANEQFF TGTGCCAGCAGTTTTAGGGCAGGGATAGCTAATGAGCAGTTCTTC
NA TRBJ2-3 TRBV11-1 TRBD2 CASSFTASGDTQYF TGTGCCAGCAGCTTTACGGCTAGCGGAGATACGCAGTATTTT
NA TRBJ1-2 TRBV3-1/TRBV3-2 NA CASSQEGGRNYGYTF TGTGCCAGCAGCCAAGAAGGGGGACGGAACTATGGCTACACCTTC
NA TRBJ2-5 TRBV6-6 NA CASSPGVGFQGPGTQYF TGTGCCAGCAGTCCCGGTGTCGGATTCCAGGGGCCGGGGACCCAGTACTTC
NA TRBJ2-4 TRBV19 NA CASTPGLNIQYF TGTGCCAGTACACCGGGACTGAACATTCAGTACTTC
NA TRBJ2-7 TRBV6-2/TRBV6-3 TRBD2 CASSYSKREGSAVEQYF TGTGCCAGCAGTTACTCGAAGCGGGAGGGCTCGGCGGTCGAGCAGTACTTC
NA TRBJ1-2 TRBV18 NA CASSPSRGGYTF TGTGCCAGCTCACCATCGCGGGGTGGCTACACCTTC
NA TRBJ2-3 TRBV3-1/TRBV3-2 TRBD2 CASSPDSGGTKGTDTQYF TGTGCCAGCAGCCCGGATAGCGGGGGAACGAAGGGCACAGATACGCAGTATTTT
NA TRBJ1-1 TRBV4-2 TRBD1 CASSQELRTGNTEAFF TGTGCCAGCAGCCAAGAACTGCGGACAGGGAACACTGAAGCTTTCTTT
NA TRBJ2-6 TRBV5-1 NA CASSLGNSGANVLTF TGCGCCAGCAGCTTGGGTAACTCTGGGGCCAACGTCCTGACTTTC
NA TRBJ2-7 TRBV5-1 TRBD1 CASSLFPGQGIGEQYF TGCGCCAGCAGCTTGTTCCCGGGACAGGGGATCGGCGAGCAGTACTTC
NA TRBJ1-4 TRBV19 NA CASSLTGAARKLFF TGTGCCAGTAGCCTGACAGGTGCGGCCAGAAAACTGTTTTTT
NA TRBJ2-7 TRBV19 TRBD1 CASSTGTGSYEQYF TGTGCCAGTTCAACCGGGACAGGATCCTACGAGCAGTACTTC
NA TRBJ1-5 TRBV4-1 TRBD1 CASSLAGTGGTQPQHF TGCGCCAGCAGCCTAGCCGGGACAGGGGGAACTCAGCCCCAGCATTTT
once TRBJ1-2 TRBV5-6 NA CASSLFGTNNYGYTF TGTGCCAGCAGCTTGTTCGGGACAAATAACTATGGCTACACCTTC
NA TRBJ2-2 TRBV14 TRBD1 CASRRTGGRPTGELFF TGTGCCAGCAGACGAACAGGGGGCCGGCCCACCGGGGAGCTGTTTTTT
few TRBJ2-2 TRBV28 TRBD1 CASSSEQGSGELFF TGTGCCAGCAGCTCCGAACAGGGGTCCGGGGAGCTGTTTTTT
NA TRBJ2-1 TRBV2 TRBD2 CASRSRLAGGPNEQFF TGTGCCAGCAGATCGCGACTAGCGGGGGGGCCCAATGAGCAGTTCTTC
many TRBJ2-7 TRBV11-2 TRBD2 CASSLVVGLVANEQYF TGTGCCAGCAGCTTAGTGGTCGGACTAGTTGCCAACGAGCAGTACTTC
NA TRBJ2-7 TRBV7-2 TRBD2 CASSPGGLAGGSYEQYF TGTGCCAGCAGCCCCGGGGGTCTAGCGGGAGGGTCCTACGAGCAGTACTTC
NA TRBJ1-1 TRBV18 NA CASSRGGRENTEAFF TGTGCCAGCTCACGGGGGGGAAGAGAGAACACTGAAGCTTTCTTT
NA TRBJ2-7 TRBV7-8 NA CASSLAALPYEQYF TGTGCCAGCAGCTTAGCAGCCCTACCCTACGAGCAGTACTTC
few TRBJ1-5 TRBV3-1/TRBV3-2 NA CASSSDWSNQPQHF TGTGCCAGCAGCTCGGACTGGAGCAATCAGCCCCAGCATTTT
NA TRBJ1-5 TRBV28 NA CASSFVQGDSNQPQHF TGTGCCAGCAGTTTTGTGCAGGGCGATAGCAATCAGCCCCAGCATTTT
NA TRBJ1-2 TRBV11-1 NA CASSIGTIGYTF TGTGCCAGCAGCATTGGGACAATTGGCTACACCTTC
NA TRBJ2-7 TRBV5-6 TRBD1 CASSYRDRGSYEQYF TGTGCCAGCAGCTACCGGGACAGGGGCTCCTACGAGCAGTACTTC
NA TRBJ2-1 TRBV27 TRBD2 CVSSGNNEQFF TGTGTTAGCAGCGGGAATAATGAGCAGTTCTTC
NA TRBJ1-1 TRBV6-2/TRBV6-3 NA CASSYSQGGGTEAFF TGTGCCAGCAGTTACTCTCAGGGAGGTGGCACTGAAGCTTTCTTT
NA TRBJ2-5 TRBV5-4 TRBD2 CASSSGGGTQETQYF TGTGCCAGCAGCTCTGGCGGGGGAACACAAGAGACCCAGTACTTC
NA TRBJ1-2 TRBV10-3 NA CAISEGTTNYGYTF TGTGCCATCAGTGAGGGGACAACAAACTATGGCTACACCTTC
NA TRBJ2-7 TRBV6-2/TRBV6-3 TRBD2 CASSYQRGGLLREQYF TGTGCCAGCAGTTACCAGCGGGGGGGCCTTCTTCGCGAGCAGTACTTC
NA TRBJ2-3 TRBV6-2/TRBV6-3 NA CASSYSSNTQYF TGTGCCAGCAGTTACTCGAGTAATACGCAGTATTTT
few TRBJ1-4 TRBV19 NA CASSPGAREKLFF TGTGCCAGTAGTCCTGGGGCACGTGAAAAACTGTTTTTT
NA TRBJ1-3 TRBV3-1/TRBV3-2 NA CASSQTHVSGNTIYF TGTGCCAGCAGCCAAACCCATGTTAGCGGAAACACCATATATTTT
NA TRBJ1-2 TRBV18 NA CASSPRQGSHGYTF TGTGCCAGCTCACCAAGGCAGGGAAGCCATGGCTACACCTTC
NA TRBJ2-7 TRBV29-1 TRBD1 CSAPQGASYEQYF TGCAGCGCCCCGCAGGGGGCATCCTACGAGCAGTACTTC
NA TRBJ2-7 TRBV7-2 TRBD2 CASSSRPYTSGSINEQYF TGTGCCAGCAGCTCCCGTCCCTATACTAGCGGGAGTATCAACGAGCAGTACTTC
NA TRBJ2-5 TRBV30 NA CAWSTMGGGGQETQYF TGTGCCTGGAGTACCATGGGGGGCGGGGGACAAGAGACCCAGTACTTC
NA TRBJ2-1 TRBV7-2 TRBD1 CASSSYRGEQFF TGTGCCAGCAGCTCGTACAGGGGTGAGCAGTTCTTC
NA TRBJ2-1 TRBV5-4 TRBD1 CASSQDRADEQFF TGTGCCAGCAGCCAGGACAGGGCGGATGAGCAGTTCTTC
once TRBJ2-1 TRBV18 TRBD2 CASSQLAGGYNEQFF TGTGCCAGCTCACAACTAGCGGGAGGGTACAATGAGCAGTTCTTC
NA TRBJ1-1 TRBV6-5 TRBD1 CASSYGQGARTEAFF TGTGCCAGCAGTTACGGCCAGGGGGCGAGGACTGAAGCTTTCTTT
once TRBJ1-2 TRBV6-2/TRBV6-3 TRBD1 CASSSDRGEDGYTF TGTGCCAGCAGTTCGGACAGGGGAGAAGATGGCTACACCTTC
NA TRBJ2-4 TRBV19 TRBD2 CASSDSGRLAKNIQYF TGTGCCAGTAGTGATAGCGGGAGGTTAGCCAAAAACATTCAGTACTTC